This T cell receptor beta chain was observed in a study of cytomegalovirus exposure and HLA in healthy donors. Whole-study findings and limits: Later analysis showed TCR association rates varying by HLA locus, highest for DRB1 and lowest for HLA-C. In vitro work confirmed that a few CMV-associated chains recognize CMV antigens.

This CDR3 is 15 amino acids long. Trimming at V came to 0 bases and at J to 5 bases, leaving 3 bases not matched to a gene. Germline V gives CDR1 LNHNV, CDR2 YYDKDF (reference sequence). Use of 60 Vbeta and 13 Jbeta primers characterized the PCR. Per the authors' pipeline: As a later analysis found, there were 82 million or so unique TCR beta chains, of which 8.5 million to 14 million were shared. Libraries were prepared by immunoSEQ multiplex PCR; TCRdb keeps only in-frame clonotypes and omits some of them. V, J and clone size are taken as reported in that table, and D and trimming were inferred from the DNA itself. Reported are approximately 72,000 clones; the ten largest clones contain 2.5% to 3%. Concerning this clone: Its antigen remains unknown.

The source material was PBMCs. The TCR was taken from a man in his forties in good health and CMV-seronegative. The chain has TRBV15 and TRBJ2-5; TRBD2 matches 10 bases. As DNA, the CDR3 is TGTGCCACCAGCAGAGATTCGACTAGCGGGGAGACCCAGTACTTC. This codes for CATSRDSTSGETQYF.